One sample yielded the 9 T cell receptor beta chains listed below, sequenced in a study of T cells in tumors after PD-1 blockade. The method was immunoSEQ multiplex PCR; TCRdb's version includes in-frame clones alone and lacks a portion of them. Among tens of thousands of clones listed, roughly 70% were seen once. The specimen was PBMCs, collected after anti-PD-1 treatment. The receptors originated from a human donor with basal cell carcinoma.

Only a few counts were recorded for this clone. The rearrangement links TRBV5-1 to TRBJ1-2; 8 positions agree with TRBD1. The junction had 9 bases not matched to a gene; V was cut back by 2 bases and J by 0 bases. The CDR3 is 17 amino acids. Germline V CDR1 and CDR2: SGHRS, YFSETQ. The CDR3 DNA follows: TGCGCCAGCAGCTTTGCCGGAACAGGGGGGACTAACTATGGCTACACCTTC. This sequence encodes CASSFAGTGGTNYGYTF.

The rearrangement joins TRBV5-4 to TRBJ1-4; D might be TRBD1 (5 bases). V was pared by 0 bases and J by 5 bases, with 11 bases between. The CDR3 runs 15 residues. Germline CDR1 SGHNT, CDR2 YYREEE (reference sequence). CDR3 region: CASSLGAGSNEKLFF. DNA for the CDR3: TGTGCCAGCAGCTTGGGAGCAGGGTCAAATGAAAAACTGTTTTTT.

The CDR3: CASSQGLAGETQYF. The CDR3 nucleotides read TGCGCCAGCAGCCAAGGGCTAGCCGGCGAGACCCAGTACTTC. This chain joins TRBV4-1 and TRBJ2-5; D may be TRBD2 (5 bases). V gave up 1 base and J gave up 5 bases, with 11 bases separating them. CDR1 and CDR2 (germline): MGHRA, YSYEKL. The CDR3 totals 14 residues.

The CDR3 nucleotides read TGTGCCATCAGTGAACCAGCATACTATGGCTACACCTTC. It translates to CAISEPAYYGYTF. The chain recombines TRBV10-3 with TRBJ1-2, with D hard to call. The CDR3 extends over 13 amino acids. Per germline, CDR1 ENHRY and CDR2 SYGVKD. Trimming left V 3 bases short and J 3 bases short, with 8 bases between.

This chain joins TRBV27 and TRBJ1-1, with 8 positions matching TRBD1. Trimming removed 6 bases from V and 5 bases from J; junction bases left unmatched: 8. Germline loops: CDR1 MNHEY, CDR2 SMNVEV (reference sequence). This CDR3 is 14 amino acids long. CDR3 loop: CASRRTGGRTEAFF. In DNA form, the CDR3 reads TGTGCCAGCAGACGTACAGGGGGACGAACTGAAGCTTTCTTT.

This clone was counted a few times. The chain couples TRBV28 to TRBJ2-3; 7 nucleotides align to TRBD1. This CDR3 spans 13 amino acids. With 5 bases clipped from V and 6 bases from J, the junction kept 5 bases outside the gene matches. Germline V gives CDR1 MDHEN, CDR2 SYDVKM. CDR3 sequence reads: CASSAQGVDTQYF. DNA of the CDR3: TGTGCCAGCAGTGCTCAGGGGGTCGATACGCAGTATTTT.

This clone appeared a few times. The V and J genes are TRBV4-1 and TRBJ1-3; D unclear. The CDR3 is 16 amino acids. V lost 0 bases to trimming and J lost 4 bases, with 13 bases between them. Germline CDR1 is MGHRA and CDR2 is YSYEKL. CDR3 DNA: TGCGCCAGCAGCCAAGACCCACCGGGTACAGGAAACACCATATATTTT. Protein sequence: CASSQDPPGTGNTIYF.

The chain is built from TRBV7-6 and TRBJ2-7; D uncertain. CDR1 and CDR2 (germline): SGHVS, FNYEAQ. V lost 8 bases to trimming and J lost 6 bases, with 11 bases between them. The CDR3 sequence is 11 residues long. CDR3 coding DNA: TGTGCCAGCGGTCTGGCCTCCGAGCAGTACTTC. Protein: CASGLASEQYF.

In its sample, this clone was seen once. This chain links TRBV9 with TRBJ2-1; TRBD2 aligns across 10 bases. Germline V gene lookup returns CDR1 SGDLS and CDR2 YYNGEE. This CDR3 has 16 residues. V lost 0 bases to trimming and J lost 6 bases; unmatched junction nucleotides: 6. CDR3 in amino acids: CASSVAASGGFNEQFF. The DNA for the CDR3 is TGTGCCAGCAGCGTAGCGGCTAGCGGGGGATTCAATGAGCAGTTCTTC.